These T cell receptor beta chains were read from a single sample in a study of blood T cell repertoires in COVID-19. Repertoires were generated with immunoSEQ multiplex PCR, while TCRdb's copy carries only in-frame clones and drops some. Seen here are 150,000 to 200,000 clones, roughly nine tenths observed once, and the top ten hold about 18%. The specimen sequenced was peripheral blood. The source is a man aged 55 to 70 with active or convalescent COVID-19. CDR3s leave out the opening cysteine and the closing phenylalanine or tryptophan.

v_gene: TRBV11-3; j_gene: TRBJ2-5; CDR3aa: ASSLGGGTPTQY
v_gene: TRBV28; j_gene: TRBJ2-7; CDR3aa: ASSLAASGSYEQY
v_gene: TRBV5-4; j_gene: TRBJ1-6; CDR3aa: ASSLDKDNSPLH
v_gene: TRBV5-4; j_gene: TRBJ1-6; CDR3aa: ASSLERSDSIGYNSPLH
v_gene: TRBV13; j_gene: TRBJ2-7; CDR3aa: ASSLGTSGPYEQY
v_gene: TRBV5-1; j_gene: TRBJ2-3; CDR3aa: ASSSWGDADTQY
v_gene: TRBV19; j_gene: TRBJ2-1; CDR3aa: ASSIPGARSYNEQF
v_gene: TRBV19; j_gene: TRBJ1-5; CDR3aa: ASSMASSGNQPQH
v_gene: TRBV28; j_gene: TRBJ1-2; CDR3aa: ASSLGQFPPTYGYT
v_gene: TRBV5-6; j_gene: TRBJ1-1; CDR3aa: ASSAAGGWTEAF
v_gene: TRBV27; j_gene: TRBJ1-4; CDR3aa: ASSRRGNSEKLF
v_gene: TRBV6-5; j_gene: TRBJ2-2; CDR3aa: AILRTGPTGELF
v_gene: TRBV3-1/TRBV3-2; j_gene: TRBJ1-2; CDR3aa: ASSQDYRPSYGYT
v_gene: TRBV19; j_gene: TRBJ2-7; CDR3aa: ASSTWGGPYEQY
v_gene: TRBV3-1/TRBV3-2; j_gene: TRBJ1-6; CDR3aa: ASSQGGQGRNSPLH
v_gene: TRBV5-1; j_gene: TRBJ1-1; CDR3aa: ASSLAYYRTGGTEAF
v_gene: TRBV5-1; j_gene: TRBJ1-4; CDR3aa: ASNSGATNEKLF
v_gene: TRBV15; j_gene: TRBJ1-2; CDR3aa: ATSRLTGGYGYT
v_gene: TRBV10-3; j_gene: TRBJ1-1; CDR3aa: AISAVGDTEAF
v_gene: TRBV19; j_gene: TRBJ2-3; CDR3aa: ASSIRSGLATSTDTQY
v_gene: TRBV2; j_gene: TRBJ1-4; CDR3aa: ASPAGAGGEKLF
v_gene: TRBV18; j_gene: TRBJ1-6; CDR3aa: ASSPRAGDHHSPLH
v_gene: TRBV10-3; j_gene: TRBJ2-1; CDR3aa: AIRASGEQF
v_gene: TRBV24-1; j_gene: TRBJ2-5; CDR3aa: ATSEGQGISETQY
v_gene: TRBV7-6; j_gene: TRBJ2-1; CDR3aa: ASSLVQVTSGGYVSYNEQF
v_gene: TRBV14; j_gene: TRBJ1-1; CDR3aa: ASSLLGGTRKGDTEAF
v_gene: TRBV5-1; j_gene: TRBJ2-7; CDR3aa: ASSLRTGGSYEQY
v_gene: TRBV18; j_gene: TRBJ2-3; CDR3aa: ASSPSSGTSTDTQY
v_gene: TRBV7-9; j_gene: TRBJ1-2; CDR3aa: ASSLEEGYT
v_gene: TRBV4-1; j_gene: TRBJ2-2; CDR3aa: ASSYRGAGGNTGELF
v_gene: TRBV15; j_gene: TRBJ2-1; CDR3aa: ATSRDRGGTGSINEQF
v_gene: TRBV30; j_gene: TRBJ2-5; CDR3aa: ACHLAGAYQY
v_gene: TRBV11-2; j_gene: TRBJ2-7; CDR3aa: ASSLGRRGGSSHEQY
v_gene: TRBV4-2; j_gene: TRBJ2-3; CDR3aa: ASSQPGAESTDTQY
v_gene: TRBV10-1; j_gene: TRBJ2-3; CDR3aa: ASSPGQGADTQY
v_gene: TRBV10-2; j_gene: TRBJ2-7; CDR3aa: ASSEGQGLWYEQY
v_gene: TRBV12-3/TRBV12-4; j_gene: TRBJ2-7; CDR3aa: ASSLQGPYEQY
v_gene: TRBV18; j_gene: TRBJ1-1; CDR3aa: ASSPRRTGKYSEAF
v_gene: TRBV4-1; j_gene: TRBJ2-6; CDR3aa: ASSQFRGIISGANVLT
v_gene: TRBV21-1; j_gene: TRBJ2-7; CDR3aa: ASSKFRSLAGRYEQY
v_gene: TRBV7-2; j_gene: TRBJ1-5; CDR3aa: ASSLSGAIIQPQH
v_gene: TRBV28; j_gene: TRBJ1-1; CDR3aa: ASSFVGASLLITEAF